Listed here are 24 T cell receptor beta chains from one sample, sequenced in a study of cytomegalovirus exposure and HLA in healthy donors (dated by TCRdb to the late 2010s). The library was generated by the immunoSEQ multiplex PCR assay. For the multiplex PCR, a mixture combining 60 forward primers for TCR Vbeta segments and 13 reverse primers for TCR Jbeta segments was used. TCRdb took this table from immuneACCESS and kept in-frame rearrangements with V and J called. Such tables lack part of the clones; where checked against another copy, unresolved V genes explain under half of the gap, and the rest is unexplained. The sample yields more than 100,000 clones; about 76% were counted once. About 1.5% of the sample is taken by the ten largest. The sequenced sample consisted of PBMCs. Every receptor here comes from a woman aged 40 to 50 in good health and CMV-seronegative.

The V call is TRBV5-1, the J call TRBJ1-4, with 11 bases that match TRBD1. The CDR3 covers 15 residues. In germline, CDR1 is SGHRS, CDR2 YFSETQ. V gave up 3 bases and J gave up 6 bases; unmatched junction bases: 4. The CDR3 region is CASSSGQGAYEKLFF. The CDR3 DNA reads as TGCGCCAGCAGCTCAGGACAGGGGGCTTATGAAAAACTGTTTTTT.

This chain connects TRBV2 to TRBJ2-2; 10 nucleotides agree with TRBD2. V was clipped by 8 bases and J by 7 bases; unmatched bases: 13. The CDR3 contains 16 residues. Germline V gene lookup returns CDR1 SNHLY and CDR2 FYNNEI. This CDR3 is CASEQRGGRFRGELFF. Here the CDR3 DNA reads TGTGCCAGCGAGCAGCGGGGGGGAAGGTTCCGCGGGGAGCTGTTTTTT.

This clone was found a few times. The CDR3 bases are TGTGCCAGCACCGCTGGACAGGGTAGGAGCACAGATACGCAGTATTTT. Translating it yields CASTAGQGRSTDTQYF. The chain couples TRBV6-6 to TRBJ2-3; 8 positions agree with TRBD1. CDR3 length: 16 amino acids. The J segment lost 0 bases and the V segment lost 7 bases, leaving 9 bases of the junction unmatched. The germline CDR1 and CDR2 sequences are MNHNY and SVGAGI (reference sequence).

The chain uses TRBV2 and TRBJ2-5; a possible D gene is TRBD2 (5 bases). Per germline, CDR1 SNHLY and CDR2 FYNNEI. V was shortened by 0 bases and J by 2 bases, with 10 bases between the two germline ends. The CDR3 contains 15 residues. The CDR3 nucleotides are TGTGCCAGCAGTGAAGCGAGGGCCTATCAAGAGACCCAGTACTTC. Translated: CASSEARAYQETQYF.

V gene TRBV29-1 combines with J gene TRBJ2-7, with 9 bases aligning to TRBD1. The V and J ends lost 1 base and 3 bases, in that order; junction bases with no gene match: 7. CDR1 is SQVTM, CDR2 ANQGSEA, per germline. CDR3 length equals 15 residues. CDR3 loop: CSVEVAGQGYYEQYF. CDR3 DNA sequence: TGCAGCGTTGAAGTCGCGGGACAGGGTTACTACGAGCAGTACTTC.

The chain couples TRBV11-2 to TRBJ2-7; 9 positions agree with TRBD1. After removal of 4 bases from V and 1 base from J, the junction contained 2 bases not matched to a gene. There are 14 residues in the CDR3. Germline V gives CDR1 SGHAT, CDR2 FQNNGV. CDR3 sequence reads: CASSYGTGSYEQYF. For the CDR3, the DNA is TGTGCCAGCAGCTACGGGACAGGGTCCTACGAGCAGTACTTC.

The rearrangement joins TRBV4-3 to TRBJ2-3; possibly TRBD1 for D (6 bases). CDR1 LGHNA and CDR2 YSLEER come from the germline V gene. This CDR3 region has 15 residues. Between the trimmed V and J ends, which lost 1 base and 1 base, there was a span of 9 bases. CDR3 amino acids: CASSQAGDGTDTQYF. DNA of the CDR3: TGCGCCAGCAGCCAAGCAGGGGATGGCACAGATACGCAGTATTTT.

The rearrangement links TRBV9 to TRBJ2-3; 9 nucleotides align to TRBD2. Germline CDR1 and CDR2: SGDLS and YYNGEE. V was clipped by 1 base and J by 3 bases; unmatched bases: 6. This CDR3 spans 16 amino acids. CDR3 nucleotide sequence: TGTGCCAGCAGCGTATCTAGCGGGGTTTGGACAGATACGCAGTATTTT. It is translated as CASSVSSGVWTDTQYF.

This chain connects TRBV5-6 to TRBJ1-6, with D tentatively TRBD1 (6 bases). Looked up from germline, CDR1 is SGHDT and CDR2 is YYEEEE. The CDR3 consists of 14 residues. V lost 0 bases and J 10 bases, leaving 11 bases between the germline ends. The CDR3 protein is CASSLAQGISPLHF. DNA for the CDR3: TGTGCCAGCAGCTTGGCACAGGGTATCTCACCCCTCCACTTT.

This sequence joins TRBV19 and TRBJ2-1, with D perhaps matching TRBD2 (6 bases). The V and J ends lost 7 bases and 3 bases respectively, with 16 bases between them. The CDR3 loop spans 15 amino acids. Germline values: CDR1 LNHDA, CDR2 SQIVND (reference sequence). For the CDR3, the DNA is TGTGCCAGTAAAAGCCGGGGAGGCGGCTACAATGAGCAGTTCTTC. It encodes CASKSRGGGYNEQFF.

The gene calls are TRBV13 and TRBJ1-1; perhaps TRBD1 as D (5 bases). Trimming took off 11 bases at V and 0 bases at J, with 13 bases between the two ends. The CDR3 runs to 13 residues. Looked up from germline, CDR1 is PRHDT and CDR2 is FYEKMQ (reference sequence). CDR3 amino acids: CAGGGAMNTEAFF. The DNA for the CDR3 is TGTGCCGGGGGAGGAGCTATGAACACTGAAGCTTTCTTT.

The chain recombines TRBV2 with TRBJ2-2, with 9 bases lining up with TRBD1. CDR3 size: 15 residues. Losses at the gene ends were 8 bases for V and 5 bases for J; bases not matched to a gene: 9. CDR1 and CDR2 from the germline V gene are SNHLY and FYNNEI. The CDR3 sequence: CASRDRVFGTGELFF. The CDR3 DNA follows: TGTGCCAGCCGGGACAGGGTTTTTGGGACCGGGGAGCTGTTTTTT.

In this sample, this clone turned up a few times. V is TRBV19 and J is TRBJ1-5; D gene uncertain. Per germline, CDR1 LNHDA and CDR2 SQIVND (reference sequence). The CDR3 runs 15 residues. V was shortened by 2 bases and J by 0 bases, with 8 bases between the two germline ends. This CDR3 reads CASSISPDSNQPQHF. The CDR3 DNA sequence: TGTGCCAGTAGTATATCCCCAGATAGCAATCAGCCCCAGCATTTT.

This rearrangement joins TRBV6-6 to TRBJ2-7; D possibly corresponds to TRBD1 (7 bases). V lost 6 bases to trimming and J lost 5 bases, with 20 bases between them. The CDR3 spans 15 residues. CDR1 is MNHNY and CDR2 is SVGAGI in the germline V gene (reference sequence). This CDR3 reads CASRGLDRSTDEQYF. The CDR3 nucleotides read TGTGCCAGCAGGGGACTGGACAGGAGTACGGACGAGCAGTACTTC.

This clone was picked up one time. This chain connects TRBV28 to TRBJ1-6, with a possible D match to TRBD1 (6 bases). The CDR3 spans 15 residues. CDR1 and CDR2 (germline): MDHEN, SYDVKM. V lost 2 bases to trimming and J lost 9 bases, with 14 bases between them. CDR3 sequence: CASSLPDSMGSPLHF. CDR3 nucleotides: TGTGCCAGCAGTTTACCGGACAGTATGGGTTCACCCCTCCACTTT.

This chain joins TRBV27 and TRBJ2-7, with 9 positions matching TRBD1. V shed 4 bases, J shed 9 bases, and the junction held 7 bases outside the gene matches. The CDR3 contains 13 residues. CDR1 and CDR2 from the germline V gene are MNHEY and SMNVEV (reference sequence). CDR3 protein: CASSYRTGERQYF. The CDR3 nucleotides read TGTGCCAGCAGTTACCGGACAGGGGAAAGGCAGTACTTC.

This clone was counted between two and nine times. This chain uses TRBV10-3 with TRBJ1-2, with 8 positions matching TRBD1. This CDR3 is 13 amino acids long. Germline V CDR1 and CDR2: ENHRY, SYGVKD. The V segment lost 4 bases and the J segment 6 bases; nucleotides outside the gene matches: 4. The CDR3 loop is CAISAAGGNGYTF. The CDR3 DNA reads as TGTGCCATCAGTGCGGCAGGGGGCAATGGCTACACCTTC.

CDR3 nucleotide sequence: TGTGCCAGCAGGGTCGGGGAGGACAGGGTTGGATCCTACGAGCAGTACTTC. Amino acid sequence: CASRVGEDRVGSYEQYF. This rearrangement joins TRBV27 to TRBJ2-7, with 8 nucleotides matching TRBD1. Germline CDR1 and CDR2: MNHEY and SMNVEV (reference sequence). V lost 6 bases and J lost 1; bases outside the gene matches: 14. The CDR3 has 17 amino acids.

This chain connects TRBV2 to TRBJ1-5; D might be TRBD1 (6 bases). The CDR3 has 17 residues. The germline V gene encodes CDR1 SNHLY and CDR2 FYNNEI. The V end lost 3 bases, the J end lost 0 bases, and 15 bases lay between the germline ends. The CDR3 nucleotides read TGTGCCAGCAGTGATTGGTACAGGGACAATAGCAATCAGCCCCAGCATTTT. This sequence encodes CASSDWYRDNSNQPQHF.

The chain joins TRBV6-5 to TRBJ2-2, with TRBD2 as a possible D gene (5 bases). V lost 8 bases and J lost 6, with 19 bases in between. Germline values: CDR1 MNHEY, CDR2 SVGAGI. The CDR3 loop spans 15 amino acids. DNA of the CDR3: TGTGCCAGCCAGTTTCGTAAATATAGCGCCGGGGAGCTGTTTTTT. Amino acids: CASQFRKYSAGELFF.

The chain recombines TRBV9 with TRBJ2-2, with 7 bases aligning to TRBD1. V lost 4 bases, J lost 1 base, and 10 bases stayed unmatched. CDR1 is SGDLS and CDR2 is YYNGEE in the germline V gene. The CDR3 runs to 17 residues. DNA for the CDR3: TGTGCCAGCAGCCAGAGGGGGCTGGTTCTGAACACCGGGGAGCTGTTTTTT. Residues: CASSQRGLVLNTGELFF.

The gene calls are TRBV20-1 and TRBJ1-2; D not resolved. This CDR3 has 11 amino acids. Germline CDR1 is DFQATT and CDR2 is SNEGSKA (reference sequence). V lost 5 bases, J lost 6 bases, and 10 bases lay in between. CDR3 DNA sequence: TGCAGTGCTTTACATGGTGATGGCTACACCTTC. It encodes CSALHGDGYTF.

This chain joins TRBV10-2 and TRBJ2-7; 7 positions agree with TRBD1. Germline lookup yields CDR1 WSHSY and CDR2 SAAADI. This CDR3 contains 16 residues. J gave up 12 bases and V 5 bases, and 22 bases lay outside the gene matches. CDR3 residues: CASSSPWDRYTLRAYF. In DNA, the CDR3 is TGCGCCAGCAGTTCCCCCTGGGACAGATATACCCTACGTGCGTACTTC.

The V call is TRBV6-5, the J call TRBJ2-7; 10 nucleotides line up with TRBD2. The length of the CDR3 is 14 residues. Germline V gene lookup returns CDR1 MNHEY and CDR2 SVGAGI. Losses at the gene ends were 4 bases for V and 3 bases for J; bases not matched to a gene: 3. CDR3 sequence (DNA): TGTGCCAGCAGTTTTCTAGCGGGGGTCTACGAGCAGTACTTC. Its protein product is CASSFLAGVYEQYF.